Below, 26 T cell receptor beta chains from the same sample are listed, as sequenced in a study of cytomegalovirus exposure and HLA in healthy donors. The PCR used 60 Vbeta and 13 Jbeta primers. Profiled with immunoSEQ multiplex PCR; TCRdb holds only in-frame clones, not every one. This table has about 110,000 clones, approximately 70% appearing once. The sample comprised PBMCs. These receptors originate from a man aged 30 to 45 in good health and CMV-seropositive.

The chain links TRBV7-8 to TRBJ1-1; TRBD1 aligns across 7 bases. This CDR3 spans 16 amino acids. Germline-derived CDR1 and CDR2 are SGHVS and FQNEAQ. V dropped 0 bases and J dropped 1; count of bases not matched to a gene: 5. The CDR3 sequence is CASSLARAGGNTEAFF. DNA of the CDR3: TGTGCCAGCAGCTTAGCGAGGGCAGGGGGGAACACTGAAGCTTTCTTT. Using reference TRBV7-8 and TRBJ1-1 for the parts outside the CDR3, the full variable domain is GAGVSQSPRYKVAKRGQDVALRCDPISGHVSLFWYQQALGQGPEFLTYFQNEAQLDKSGLPSDRFFAERPEGSVSTLKIQRTQQEDSAVYLCASSLARAGGNTEAFFGQGTRLTVV.

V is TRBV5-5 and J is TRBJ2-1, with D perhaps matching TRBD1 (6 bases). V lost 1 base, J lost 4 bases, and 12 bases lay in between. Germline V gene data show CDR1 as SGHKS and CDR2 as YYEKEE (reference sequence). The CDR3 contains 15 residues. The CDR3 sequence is CASSLWNREYNEQFF. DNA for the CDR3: TGTGCCAGCAGCTTGTGGAACAGGGAATACAATGAGCAGTTCTTC.

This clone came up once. The CDR3 region is CASSRMHREGEAFF. CDR3 in DNA: TGTGCCAGTAGCCGCATGCACAGGGAGGGAGAAGCTTTCTTT. The chain is built from TRBV19 and TRBJ1-1; maybe TRBD1 (6 bases). V was shortened by 6 bases and J by 8 bases, with 19 bases between the two germline ends. The CDR3 is made up of 14 amino acids. Germline V gene lookup returns CDR1 LNHDA and CDR2 SQIVND (reference sequence).

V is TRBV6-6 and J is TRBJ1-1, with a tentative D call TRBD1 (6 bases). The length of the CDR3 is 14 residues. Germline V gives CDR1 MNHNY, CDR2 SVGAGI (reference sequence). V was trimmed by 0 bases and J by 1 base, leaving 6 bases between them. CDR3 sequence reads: CASSYSGGNTEAFF. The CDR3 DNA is TGTGCCAGCAGTTACTCAGGGGGGAACACTGAAGCTTTCTTT.

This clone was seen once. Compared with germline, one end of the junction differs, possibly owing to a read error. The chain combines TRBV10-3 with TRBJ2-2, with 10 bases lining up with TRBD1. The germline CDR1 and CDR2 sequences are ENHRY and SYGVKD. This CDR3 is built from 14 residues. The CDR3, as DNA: TGTGCTATCAAGGGACAGGGGTTTACCGGGGAGCTGTTTTTT. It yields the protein CAIKGQGFTGELFF.

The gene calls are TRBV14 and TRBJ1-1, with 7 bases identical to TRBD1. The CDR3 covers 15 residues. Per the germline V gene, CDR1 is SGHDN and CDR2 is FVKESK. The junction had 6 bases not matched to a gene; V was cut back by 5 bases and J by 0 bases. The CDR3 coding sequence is TGTGCCAGCAGCTCCAGGACAGGCGTGAACACTGAAGCTTTCTTT. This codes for CASSSRTGVNTEAFF.

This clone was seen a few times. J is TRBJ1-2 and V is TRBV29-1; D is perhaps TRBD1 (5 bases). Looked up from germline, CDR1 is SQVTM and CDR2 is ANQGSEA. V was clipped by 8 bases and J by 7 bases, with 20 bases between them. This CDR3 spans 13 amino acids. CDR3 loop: CSSRPGDGGGYTF. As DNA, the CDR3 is TGCAGCTCCCGCCCGGGGGACGGCGGTGGCTACACCTTC. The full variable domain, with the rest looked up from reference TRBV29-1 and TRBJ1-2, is SAVISQKPSRDICQRGTSLTIQCQVDSQVTMMFWYRQQPGQSLTLIATANQGSEATYESGFVIDKFPISRPNLTFSTLTVSNMSPEDSSIYLCSSRPGDGGGYTFGSGTRLTVV.

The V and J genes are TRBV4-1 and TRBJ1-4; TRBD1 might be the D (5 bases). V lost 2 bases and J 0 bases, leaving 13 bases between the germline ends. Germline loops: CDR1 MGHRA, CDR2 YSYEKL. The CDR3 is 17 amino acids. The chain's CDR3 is CASSQPGTKATNEKLFF. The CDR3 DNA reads TGCGCCAGCAGCCAACCCGGGACTAAGGCAACTAATGAAAAACTGTTTTTT.

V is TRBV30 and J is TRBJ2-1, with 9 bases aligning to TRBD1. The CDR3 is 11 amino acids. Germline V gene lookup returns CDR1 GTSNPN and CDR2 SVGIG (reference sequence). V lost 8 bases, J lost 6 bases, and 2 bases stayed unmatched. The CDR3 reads CATGGSNEQFF. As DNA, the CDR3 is TGTGCCACAGGGGGCAGCAATGAGCAGTTCTTC.

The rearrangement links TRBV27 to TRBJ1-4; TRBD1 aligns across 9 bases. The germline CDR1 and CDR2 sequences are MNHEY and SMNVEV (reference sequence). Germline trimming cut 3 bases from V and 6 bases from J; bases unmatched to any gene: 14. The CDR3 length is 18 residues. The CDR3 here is CASSFLPYPGQGHEKLFF. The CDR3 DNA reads TGTGCCAGCAGTTTCCTCCCCTACCCGGGACAGGGCCATGAAAAACTGTTTTTT.

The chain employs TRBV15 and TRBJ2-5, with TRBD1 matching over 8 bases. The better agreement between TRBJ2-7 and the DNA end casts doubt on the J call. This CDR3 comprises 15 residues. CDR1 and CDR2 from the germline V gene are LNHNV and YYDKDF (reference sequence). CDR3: CATSRGQGSSYEQYF. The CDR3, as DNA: TGTGCCACCAGCAGAGGACAGGGGAGCTCCTACGAGCAGTACTTC.

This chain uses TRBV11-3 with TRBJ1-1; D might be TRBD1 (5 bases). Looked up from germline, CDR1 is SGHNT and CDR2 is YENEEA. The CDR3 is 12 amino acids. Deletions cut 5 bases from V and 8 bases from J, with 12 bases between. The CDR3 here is CASSPTASEAFF. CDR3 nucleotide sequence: TGTGCCAGCAGCCCGACAGCGTCGGAAGCTTTCTTT.

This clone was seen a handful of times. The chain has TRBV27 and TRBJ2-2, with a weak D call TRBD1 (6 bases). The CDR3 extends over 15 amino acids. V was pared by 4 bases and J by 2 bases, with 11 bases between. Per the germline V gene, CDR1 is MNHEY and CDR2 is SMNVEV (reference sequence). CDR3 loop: CASSSGQLNTGELFF. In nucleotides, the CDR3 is TGTGCCAGCAGTTCTGGACAGCTCAACACCGGGGAGCTGTTTTTT.

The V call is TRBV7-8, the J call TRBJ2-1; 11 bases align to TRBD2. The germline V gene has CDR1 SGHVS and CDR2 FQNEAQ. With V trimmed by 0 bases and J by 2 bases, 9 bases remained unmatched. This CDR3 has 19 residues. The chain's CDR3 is CASSLAQGLAEVAYNEQFF. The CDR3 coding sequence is TGTGCCAGCAGCTTAGCGCAGGGACTAGCGGAGGTTGCCTACAATGAGCAGTTCTTC.

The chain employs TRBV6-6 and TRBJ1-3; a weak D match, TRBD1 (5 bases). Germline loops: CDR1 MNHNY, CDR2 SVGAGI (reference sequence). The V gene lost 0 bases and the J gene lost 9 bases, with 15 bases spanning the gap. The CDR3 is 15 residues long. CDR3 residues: CASSYSGGSESTIYF. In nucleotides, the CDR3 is TGTGCCAGCAGTTACTCGGGGGGAAGTGAAAGCACCATATATTTT.

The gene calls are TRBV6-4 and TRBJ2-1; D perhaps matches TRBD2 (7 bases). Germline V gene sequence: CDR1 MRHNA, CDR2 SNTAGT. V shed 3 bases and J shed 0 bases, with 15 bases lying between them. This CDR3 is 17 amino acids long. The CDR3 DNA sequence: TGTGCCAGCAGTGATCGGGGGCTAGCGGCCTCCTACAATGAGCAGTTCTTC. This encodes CASSDRGLAASYNEQFF.

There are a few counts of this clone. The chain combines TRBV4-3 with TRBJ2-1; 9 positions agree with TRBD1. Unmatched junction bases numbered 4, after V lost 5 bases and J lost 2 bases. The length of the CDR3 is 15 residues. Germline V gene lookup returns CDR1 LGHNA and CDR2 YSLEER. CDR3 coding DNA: TGCGCCAGCAGCGCTGACAGGGGGACCTACAATGAGCAGTTCTTC. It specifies CASSADRGTYNEQFF.

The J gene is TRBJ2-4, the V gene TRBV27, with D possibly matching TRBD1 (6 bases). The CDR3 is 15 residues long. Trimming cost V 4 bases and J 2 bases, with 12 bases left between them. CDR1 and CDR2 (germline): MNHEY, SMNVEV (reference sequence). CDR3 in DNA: TGTGCCAGCAGTTACACAGGGCCGTCCAAAAACATTCAGTACTTC. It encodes CASSYTGPSKNIQYF.

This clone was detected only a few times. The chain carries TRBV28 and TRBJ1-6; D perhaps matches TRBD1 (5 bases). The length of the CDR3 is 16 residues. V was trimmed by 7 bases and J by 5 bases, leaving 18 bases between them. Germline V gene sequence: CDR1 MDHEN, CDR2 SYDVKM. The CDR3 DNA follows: TGTGCCAGCAAGTCCATGGGGGGAAGGGATAATTCACCCCTCCACTTT. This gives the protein CASKSMGGRDNSPLHF. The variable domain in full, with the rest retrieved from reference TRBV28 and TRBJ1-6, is DVKVTQSSRYLVKRTGEKVFLECVQDMDHENMFWYRQDPGLGLRLIYFSYDVKMKEKGDIPEGYSVSREKKERFSLILESASTNQTSMYLCASKSMGGRDNSPLHFGNGTRLTVT.

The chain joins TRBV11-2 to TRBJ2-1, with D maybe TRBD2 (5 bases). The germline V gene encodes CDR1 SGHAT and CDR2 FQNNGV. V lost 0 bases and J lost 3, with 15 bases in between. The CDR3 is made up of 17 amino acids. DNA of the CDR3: TGTGCCAGCAGCTTAGAGTCAGGCGGGCTTGTCTACAATGAGCAGTTCTTC. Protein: CASSLESGGLVYNEQFF.

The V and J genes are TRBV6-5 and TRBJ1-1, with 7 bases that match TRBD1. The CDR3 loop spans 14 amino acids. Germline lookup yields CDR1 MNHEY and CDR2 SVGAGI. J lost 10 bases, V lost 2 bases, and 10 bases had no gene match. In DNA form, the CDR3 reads TGTGCCAGCAGTTACGGACAGGCACCAAGTCTAGCTTTCTTT. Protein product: CASSYGQAPSLAFF.

The CDR3, as DNA: TGTGCCTGGAGTGTACGGAGGGACCACCCCTACGAGCAGTACGTC. It translates to CAWSVRRDHPYEQYV. This chain uses TRBV30 with TRBJ2-7, with D maybe TRBD2 (6 bases). The CDR3 length is 15 residues. The germline V gene encodes CDR1 GTSNPN and CDR2 SVGIG (reference sequence). Deletions cut 0 bases from V and 2 bases from J, with 14 bases between.

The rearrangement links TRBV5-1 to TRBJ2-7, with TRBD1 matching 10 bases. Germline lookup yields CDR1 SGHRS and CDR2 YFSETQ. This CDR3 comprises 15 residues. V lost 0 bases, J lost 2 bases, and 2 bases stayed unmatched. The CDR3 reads CASSLGTGGTYEQYF. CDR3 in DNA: TGCGCCAGCAGCTTGGGGACAGGGGGTACCTACGAGCAGTACTTC.

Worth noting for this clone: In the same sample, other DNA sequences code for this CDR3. The CDR3 reads CASSLGETQYF. Written as DNA, the CDR3 is TGTGCCAGCAGTTTAGGCGAGACCCAGTACTTC. This chain links TRBV27 with TRBJ2-5; D is uncertain. The CDR3 sequence is 11 residues long. The V end lost 2 bases, the J end lost 5 bases, and 3 bases lay between the germline ends. Germline assignment: CDR1 MNHEY and CDR2 SMNVEV (reference sequence).

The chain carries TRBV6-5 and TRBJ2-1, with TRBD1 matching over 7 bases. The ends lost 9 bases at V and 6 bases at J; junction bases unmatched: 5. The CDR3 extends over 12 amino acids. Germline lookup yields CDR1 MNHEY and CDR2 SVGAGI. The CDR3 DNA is TGTGCCAGTACGAACAGGGGCAATGAGCAGTTCTTC. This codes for CASTNRGNEQFF.

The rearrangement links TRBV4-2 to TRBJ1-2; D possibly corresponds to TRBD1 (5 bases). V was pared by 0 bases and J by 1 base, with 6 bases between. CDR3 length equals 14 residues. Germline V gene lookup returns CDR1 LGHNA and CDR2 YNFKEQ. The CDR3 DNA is TGTGCCAGCAGCCAAGATAGGGGTAACTATGGCTACACCTTC. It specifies CASSQDRGNYGYTF.